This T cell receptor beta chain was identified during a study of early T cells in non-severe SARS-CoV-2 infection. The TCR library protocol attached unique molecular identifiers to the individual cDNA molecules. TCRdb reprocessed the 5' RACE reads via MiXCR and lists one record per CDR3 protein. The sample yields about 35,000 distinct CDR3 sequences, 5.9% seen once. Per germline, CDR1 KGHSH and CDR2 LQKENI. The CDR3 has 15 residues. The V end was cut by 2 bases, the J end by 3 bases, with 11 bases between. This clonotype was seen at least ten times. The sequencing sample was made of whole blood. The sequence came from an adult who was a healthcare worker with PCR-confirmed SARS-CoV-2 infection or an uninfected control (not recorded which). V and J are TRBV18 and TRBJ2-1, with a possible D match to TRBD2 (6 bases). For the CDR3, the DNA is TGTGCCAGCTCACCAAACCCCGGGGGCTACAATGAGCAGTTCTTC. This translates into CASSPNPGGYNEQFF.